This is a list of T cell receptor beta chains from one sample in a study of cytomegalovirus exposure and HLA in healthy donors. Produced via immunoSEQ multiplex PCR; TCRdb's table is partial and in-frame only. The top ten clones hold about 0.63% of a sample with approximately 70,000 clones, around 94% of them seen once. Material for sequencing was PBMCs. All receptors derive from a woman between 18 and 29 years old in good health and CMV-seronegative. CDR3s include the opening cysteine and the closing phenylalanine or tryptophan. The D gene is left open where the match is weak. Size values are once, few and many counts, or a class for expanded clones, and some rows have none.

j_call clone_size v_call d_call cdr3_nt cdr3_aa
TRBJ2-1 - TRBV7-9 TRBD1 TGTGCCAGCAGCCAATCCAGGACAGGGACCTACAATGAGCAGTTCTTC CASSQSRTGTYNEQFF
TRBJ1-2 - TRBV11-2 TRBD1 TGTGCCAGGGCCGGGACAGGGAAATACACCTTC CARAGTGKYTF
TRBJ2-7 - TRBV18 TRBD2 TGTGCCAGCTCACCACTGGGGGGGAACGAGCAGTACTTC CASSPLGGNEQYF
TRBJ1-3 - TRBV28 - TGTGCCGTGCAAAGGGATTTCAGGGGCGTCGGAAACACCATATATTTT CAVQRDFRGVGNTIYF
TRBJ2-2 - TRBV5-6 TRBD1 TGTGCCAGCAGCTTGGGGACAGGGGTCGCCGGGGAGCTGTTTTTT CASSLGTGVAGELFF
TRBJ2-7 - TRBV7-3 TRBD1 TGTGCCAGCAGCTTAATAGGGGGACAGGCCTACGAGCAGTACTTC CASSLIGGQAYEQYF
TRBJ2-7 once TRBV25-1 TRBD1 TGTGCCAGCAGAGGGACAGTCTCCTACGAGCAGTACTTC CASRGTVSYEQYF
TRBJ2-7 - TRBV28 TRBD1 TGTGCCAGCAGTAGGAGCTCCCGAACCTGGGACAGGGGCCACGAGCAGTACTTC CASSRSSRTWDRGHEQYF
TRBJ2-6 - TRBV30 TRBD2 TGTGCCTGGAGTGTCGGGGGGGCCGTAAGGAACGTCCTGACTTTC CAWSVGGAVRNVLTF
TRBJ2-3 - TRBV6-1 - TGTGCCAGCAGTGAACGCAGGGTTAGCACAGATACGCAGTATTTT CASSERRVSTDTQYF
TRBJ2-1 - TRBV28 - TGTGCCAGCAGACCCTACGGGGGACAGCCCTACAATGAGCAGTTCTTC CASRPYGGQPYNEQFF
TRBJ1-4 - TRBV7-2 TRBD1 TGTGCCAGCAGCCTTGGGACAGTGAGGAGAAATGAAAAACTGTTTTTT CASSLGTVRRNEKLFF
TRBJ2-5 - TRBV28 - TGTGCCAGCAGTTTGGGGGGGGCCGTTCAAGAGACCCAGTACTTC CASSLGGAVQETQYF
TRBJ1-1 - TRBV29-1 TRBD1 TGCAGCGCCTATGGAGGGTCGACAGGGTTGGGAACTGAAGCTTTCTTT CSAYGGSTGLGTEAFF
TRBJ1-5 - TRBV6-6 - TGTGCCAGCGGGGGCGGACACCCGAAAAGCAATCAGCCCCAGCATTTT CASGGGHPKSNQPQHF
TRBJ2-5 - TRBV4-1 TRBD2 TGCGCCAGCAGCCAAACTAGCGGGGGGGCCCGAAAGACCCAGTACTTC CASSQTSGGARKTQYF
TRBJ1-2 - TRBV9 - TGTGCCAGCAGCGTAGGGCGCGGAGGCGACTATGGCTACACCTTC CASSVGRGGDYGYTF
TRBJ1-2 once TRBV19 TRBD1 TGTGCCAGTAGCCCGGACAGGGCCTATGGCTACACCTTC CASSPDRAYGYTF
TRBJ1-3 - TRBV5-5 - TGTGCCAGCAGCATAGGGGGCTCTGGAAACACCATATATTTT CASSIGGSGNTIYF